This T cell receptor beta chain was identified in a study of T cell repertoires in cytomegalovirus infection. Turning to the study itself: Public TCR beta signatures marked donors with CMV infection and the matching HLA.

General observations from the study: CMV-specific HLA-C-restricted TCR beta clonotypes dominated the ex vivo response.

The CDR3 length is 14 residues. The V and J ends lost 6 bases and 5 bases, in that order; junction bases with no gene match: 9. MiXCR, applied by TCRdb to the reads, yields one record per CDR3 protein. The sample has some 600,000 distinct CDR3 sequences; 20% to 25% are singletons. This clonotype was observed a few times. Its antigen is not identified. Sequencing used CD8+ T cells from PBMCs. The receptor comes from a human donor in good health (CMV status not recorded). Some clones in this sample may be carry-over from other donors' samples. The rearrangement links TRBV12-3 or TRBV12-4 to TRBJ1-2, with 7 bases matching TRBD1. The CDR3 region is CASSQAGQKYGYTF. CDR3 nucleotide sequence: TGTGCCAGCAGCCAAGCGGGACAGAAGTATGGCTACACCTTC.